Listed here are 30 T cell receptor beta chains from one sample, sequenced in a study of identical twins. TCRdb called the 5' RACE reads again in MiXCR, with one record for every CDR3 protein. The sample yields about 530,000 distinct CDR3 sequences, 13% to 15% seen once. These data were also reused for a study on yellow fever vaccine responses in identical twins.

Sequenced: CD4+ T cells sorted from blood. These receptors were obtained from a woman younger than 30 in good health.

The chain links TRBV29-1 to TRBJ2-3; maybe TRBD2 (6 bases). Germline V gives CDR1 SQVTM, CDR2 ANQGSEA. V was pared by 4 bases and J by 3 bases, with 14 bases between. This CDR3 has 14 residues. CDR3 in DNA: TGCAGCGTTGGGGTTAGCGGAGGAACAGATACGCAGTATTTT. Protein sequence: CSVGVSGGTDTQYF.

The V call is TRBV6-2 or TRBV6-3, the J call TRBJ2-1; TRBD2 matches at 7 bases. This CDR3 has 16 residues. Germline CDR1 and CDR2: MNHEY and SVGEGT. V shed 7 bases and J 1 base; nucleotides not matched to a gene: 10. This CDR3 is CASKETSVVSYNEQFF. The CDR3 DNA reads TGTGCCAGCAAAGAAACTAGCGTAGTTTCCTACAATGAGCAGTTCTTC.

The V call is TRBV6-2 or TRBV6-3, the J call TRBJ2-1; 13 nucleotides align to TRBD2. Germline CDR1 and CDR2: MNHEY and SVGEGT. Germline trimming cut 8 bases from V and 10 bases from J; bases unmatched to any gene: 14. The CDR3 extends over 16 amino acids. The CDR3 protein is CASGKGGTSGIGEQFF. CDR3 DNA: TGTGCCAGCGGCAAGGGGGGGACTAGCGGGATTGGAGAGCAGTTCTTC.

The chain employs TRBV7-9 and TRBJ1-2; D is unresolved. In germline, CDR1 is SEHNR, CDR2 FQNEAQ (reference sequence). The CDR3 length is 15 residues. V lost 1 base and J lost 0, with 9 bases in between. The CDR3 nucleotides read TGTGCCAGCAGCTTAGAGCGCAGAGCTAACTATGGCTACACCTTC. Amino acids: CASSLERRANYGYTF.

The chain uses TRBV2 and TRBJ1-2; D not certain. The CDR3 spans 16 residues. Germline V gives CDR1 SNHLY, CDR2 FYNNEI. Trimming took 0 bases from V and 4 from J, leaving 15 bases between them. CDR3 amino acids: CASSEAGGNMGYGYTF. CDR3 coding DNA: TGTGCCAGCAGTGAAGCCGGAGGTAATATGGGCTATGGCTACACCTTC.

This clonotype was seen ten or more times. The chain employs TRBV6-5 and TRBJ2-7, with TRBD1 identical over 9 bases. The CDR3 loop spans 14 amino acids. Per germline, CDR1 MNHEY and CDR2 SVGAGI. J lost 4 bases, V lost 0 bases, and 1 base had no gene match. The CDR3 loop reads CASSYSDRGYEQYV. The CDR3 DNA follows: TGTGCCAGCAGTTACTCAGACAGGGGGTACGAGCAGTACGTC.

This clonotype was observed a handful of times. The chain carries TRBV12-3 or TRBV12-4 and TRBJ2-2; D may be TRBD2 (5 bases). V lost 3 bases to trimming and J lost 1 base, with 9 bases between them. The CDR3 contains 15 residues. The CDR3 DNA follows: TGTGCCAGCAGTTTTGGCGGGCGGAACACCGGGGAGCTGTTTTTT. As protein: CASSFGGRNTGELFF.

The chain is built from TRBV27 and TRBJ2-6, with 8 bases fitting TRBD2. Germline trimming cut 10 bases from V and 6 bases from J; bases unmatched to any gene: 2. The CDR3 contains 12 residues. CDR1 is MNHEY and CDR2 is SMNVEV in the germline V gene (reference sequence). CDR3: CATGRVANVLTF. CDR3 DNA: TGTGCCACCGGGAGGGTGGCCAACGTCCTGACTTTC. Full variable domain (outside the CDR3, taken from reference TRBV27 and TRBJ2-6): EAQVTQNPRYLITVTGKKLTVTCSQNMNHEYMSWYRQDPGLGLRQIYYSMNVEVTDKGDVPEGYKVSRKEKRNFPLILESPSPNQTSLYFCATGRVANVLTFGAGSRLTVL.

This clonotype has just a few counts. The gene calls are TRBV12-3 or TRBV12-4 and TRBJ2-6; D gene ambiguous. With 3 bases removed from V and 2 bases from J, the gap between germline ends came to 5 bases. The CDR3 contains 14 residues. The CDR3 region has the DNA TGTGCCAGCAGTTTGACGACTGGGGCCAACGTCCTGACTTTC. Encoded protein: CASSLTTGANVLTF.

This clonotype appeared a few times. This CDR3 is CSEAGGPRETQYF. CDR3 bases: TGCAGTGAGGCGGGAGGGCCCCGTGAGACCCAGTACTTC. This chain uses TRBV20-1 with TRBJ2-5; TRBD2 matches at 9 bases. The CDR3 sequence is 13 residues long. Germline V gene data show CDR1 as DFQATT and CDR2 as SNEGSKA (reference sequence). Germline trimming cut 7 bases from V and 5 bases from J; bases unmatched to any gene: 8.

The gene calls are TRBV24-1 and TRBJ2-2; a weak D match, TRBD1 (5 bases). Between the trimmed V and J ends, which lost 1 base and 3 bases, there was a span of 8 bases. This CDR3 region has 15 residues. Germline V CDR1 and CDR2: KGHDR, SFDVKD. CDR3 DNA sequence: TGTGCCACCAGTGATTTTAAGGGGTACACCGGGGAGCTGTTTTTT. Its translation is CATSDFKGYTGELFF.

This clonotype appeared a few times. This chain uses TRBV2 with TRBJ2-2; D call uncertain. V shed 3 bases and J shed 6 bases, with 8 bases lying between them. From germline, CDR1 is SNHLY and CDR2 FYNNEI. CDR3 length: 13 amino acids. The CDR3 is CASSDPVPGELFF. Written as DNA, the CDR3 is TGTGCCAGCAGTGATCCGGTCCCCGGGGAGCTGTTTTTT.

This chain joins TRBV15 and TRBJ2-7, with TRBD1 matching over 9 bases. CDR1 and CDR2 from the germline V gene are LNHNV and YYDKDF (reference sequence). Trimming cost V 5 bases and J 4 bases; bases outside gene matches: 6. The CDR3 has 14 amino acids. The CDR3 here is CATSAGQGGYEQYF. In DNA, the CDR3 is TGTGCCACCAGCGCGGGACAGGGAGGATACGAGCAGTACTTC.

The chain has TRBV3-1 and TRBJ2-3, with TRBD1 identical over 8 bases. V gave up 8 bases and J gave up 0 bases; unmatched junction bases: 4. CDR3 length: 14 residues. The germline V gene has CDR1 LGHDT and CDR2 YNNKEL (reference sequence). The CDR3 nucleotides read TGTGCCAGCGGCCGGACAGGGAGCACAGATACGCAGTATTTT. Protein: CASGRTGSTDTQYF.

The chain is built from TRBV29-1 and TRBJ2-2; TRBD2 agrees at 7 bases. Germline-derived CDR1 and CDR2 are SQVTM and ANQGSEA. The CDR3 totals 15 residues. V was clipped by 6 bases and J by 7 bases; unmatched bases: 14. The CDR3 DNA reads as TGCAGCGTCAGCGGGATAACCCGATCCAGCGGGGAGCTGTTTTTT. This codes for CSVSGITRSSGELFF.

The chain couples TRBV12-3 or TRBV12-4 to TRBJ2-3, with 12 bases aligning to TRBD1. CDR3 length: 14 residues. J lost 4 bases, V lost 6 bases, and 2 bases had no gene match. The CDR3 loop is CASSGTGGPDTQYF. CDR3 DNA: TGTGCCAGCAGCGGGACAGGGGGCCCAGATACGCAGTATTTT.

The genes are TRBV20-1 and TRBJ2-5; 7 bases match TRBD2. Per the germline V gene, CDR1 is DFQATT and CDR2 is SNEGSKA (reference sequence). The length of the CDR3 is 13 residues. J lost 4 bases, V lost 1 base, and 3 bases had no gene match. The CDR3: CSARAVAGETQYF. The CDR3 coding sequence is TGCAGTGCTAGAGCGGTAGCGGGAGAGACCCAGTACTTC.

This clonotype was picked up a small number of times. The V call is TRBV20-1, the J call TRBJ2-7, with D perhaps matching TRBD1 (7 bases). The CDR3 loop spans 15 amino acids. The germline V gene encodes CDR1 DFQATT and CDR2 SNEGSKA (reference sequence). V was pared by 4 bases and J by 3 bases, with 19 bases between. The CDR3 DNA follows: TGCAGTGCTAACAAGTGGGCAGGGGGGAACTACGAGCAGTACGTC. Translated, it gives CSANKWAGGNYEQYV.

The gene calls are TRBV7-3 and TRBJ2-7; TRBD2 is a possible D gene (6 bases). The V end was cut by 5 bases, the J end by 0 bases, with 11 bases between. This CDR3 is 14 amino acids long. Germline V gene sequence: CDR1 SGHTA, CDR2 FQGTGA. The CDR3 sequence is CASSPGGNSYEQYF. The CDR3 nucleotides read TGTGCCAGCAGCCCCGGCGGGAACTCCTACGAGCAGTACTTC.

In DNA, the CDR3 is TGTGCCAGCAGCTTGCTATCTAGCAGCGGGGCACTCACGCAGTATTTT. It translates to CASSLLSSSGALTQYF. The chain uses TRBV11-2 and TRBJ2-3; 7 bases agree with TRBD2. The CDR3 consists of 16 residues. In germline, CDR1 is SGHAT, CDR2 FQNNGV. Trimming at V came to 3 bases and at J to 9 bases, leaving 15 bases not matched to a gene.

The V gene is TRBV28, the J gene TRBJ2-3; 7 bases map to TRBD1. Per the germline V gene, CDR1 is MDHEN and CDR2 is SYDVKM. This CDR3 contains 18 residues. Losses at the gene ends were 6 bases for V and 1 base for J; bases not matched to a gene: 16. DNA of the CDR3: TGTGCCAGCAGGACGGAAAGGTACAGGGGATGGGGCACAGATACGCAGTATTTT. This translates into CASRTERYRGWGTDTQYF.

There are a few counts of this clonotype. The chain joins TRBV7-3 to TRBJ2-7; the match to TRBD1 covers 7 bases. The CDR3 consists of 14 residues. Germline V gene sequence: CDR1 SGHTA, CDR2 FQGTGA. V dropped 2 bases and J dropped 5; count of bases not matched to a gene: 6. CDR3 region: CASSLSGQLDEQYF. Here the CDR3 DNA reads TGTGCCAGCAGCTTATCGGGACAGTTGGACGAGCAGTACTTC.

The chain recombines TRBV20-1 with TRBJ2-2; 10 nucleotides match TRBD2. This CDR3 is 14 amino acids long. The junction had 10 bases not matched to a gene; V was cut back by 6 bases and J by 9 bases. The germline V gene encodes CDR1 DFQATT and CDR2 SNEGSKA (reference sequence). CDR3 in amino acids: CSAPRASGSRELFF. The CDR3 DNA follows: TGCAGTGCCCCTAGAGCTAGCGGGAGCCGGGAGCTGTTTTTT.

This clonotype was seen more than once but under ten times. The rearrangement joins TRBV14 to TRBJ1-2; D is perhaps TRBD1 (5 bases). Germline V gene data show CDR1 as SGHDN and CDR2 as FVKESK. The CDR3 covers 17 residues. Trimming stripped 0 bases from V and 9 bases from J, with 23 bases between. Here the CDR3 reads CASSQEGTLSRSNRYTF. The CDR3 coding sequence is TGTGCCAGCAGCCAAGAGGGGACCTTATCTAGGTCTAATCGCTACACCTTC.

This clonotype was found a few times. The chain links TRBV6-5 to TRBJ2-6; D unresolved. This CDR3 contains 16 residues. Trimming shortened V by 6 bases and J by 0 bases, and 12 bases separated the two germline ends. Per the germline V gene, CDR1 is MNHEY and CDR2 is SVGAGI. The CDR3 reads CASSYGRFSGANVLTF. The CDR3 DNA is TGTGCCAGCAGCTACGGACGGTTCTCTGGGGCCAACGTCCTGACTTTC.

This clonotype turned up a few times. The chain employs TRBV5-1 and TRBJ2-5; 7 bases are a match to TRBD1. This CDR3 is 16 amino acids long. Germline loops: CDR1 SGHRS, CDR2 YFSETQ. V lost 0 bases to trimming and J lost 5 bases; unmatched junction nucleotides: 10. CDR3 loop: CASSLGQGRVMETQYF. The CDR3, as DNA: TGCGCCAGCAGCTTGGGACAGGGTCGTGTCATGGAGACCCAGTACTTC.

This clonotype was counted between two and nine times. The chain uses TRBV28 and TRBJ2-6; 10 bases line up with TRBD1. Trimming removed 2 bases from V and 5 bases from J; junction bases left unmatched: 6. This CDR3 comprises 17 residues. CDR1 is MDHEN, CDR2 SYDVKM, per germline. The CDR3: CASSLRDRGSWANVLTF. The CDR3 DNA follows: TGTGCCAGCAGTTTACGGGACAGGGGCTCCTGGGCCAACGTCCTGACTTTC.

The sample holds a few counts of this clonotype. The chain links TRBV5-1 to TRBJ2-5; D may be TRBD1 (5 bases). CDR1 is SGHRS, CDR2 YFSETQ, per germline. V lost 2 bases, J lost 5 bases, and 13 bases lay in between. The CDR3 has 14 amino acids. The CDR3 reads CASSFRQGRETQYF. Here the CDR3 DNA reads TGCGCCAGCAGCTTCCGGCAGGGTCGGGAGACCCAGTACTTC.

The table lists this clonotype with a few counts. The chain couples TRBV6-5 to TRBJ2-7; TRBD2 aligns across 8 bases. Germline V gene sequence: CDR1 MNHEY, CDR2 SVGAGI. The CDR3 has 17 residues. With 0 bases clipped from V and 4 bases from J, the junction kept 11 bases outside the gene matches. The DNA of the CDR3 is TGTGCCAGCAGTTACTCGCGCACCCAGCGGGAGTCTTACGAGCAGTACTTC. Protein sequence: CASSYSRTQRESYEQYF.

This clonotype was seen repeatedly, ten times or more. The rearrangement links TRBV12-3 or TRBV12-4 to TRBJ1-6, with D possibly matching TRBD1 (5 bases). This CDR3 has 16 residues. Between the trimmed V and J ends, which lost 4 bases and 9 bases, there was a span of 19 bases. CDR3 in DNA: TGTGCCAGCAGTTCCCGGGACGTTCTATGGGGTTCACCCCTCCACTTT. It translates to CASSSRDVLWGSPLHF.